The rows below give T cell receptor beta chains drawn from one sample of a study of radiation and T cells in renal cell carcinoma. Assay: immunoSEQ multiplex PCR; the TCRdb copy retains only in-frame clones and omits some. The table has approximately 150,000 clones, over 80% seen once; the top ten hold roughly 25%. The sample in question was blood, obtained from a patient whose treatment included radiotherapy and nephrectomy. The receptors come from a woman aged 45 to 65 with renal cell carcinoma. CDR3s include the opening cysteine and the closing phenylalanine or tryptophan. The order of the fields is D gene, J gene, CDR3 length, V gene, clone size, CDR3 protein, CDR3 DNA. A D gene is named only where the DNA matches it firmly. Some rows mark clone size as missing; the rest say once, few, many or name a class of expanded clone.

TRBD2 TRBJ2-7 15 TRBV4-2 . CASSLWTSGAYEQYF TGTGCCAGCAGCCTTTGGACTAGCGGGGCCTACGAGCAGTACTTC
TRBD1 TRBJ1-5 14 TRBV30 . CAWSSGTGLQPQHF TGTGCCTGGAGTTCCGGGACAGGGCTTCAGCCCCAGCATTTT
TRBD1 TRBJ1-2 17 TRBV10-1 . CASSDDDDRGQNYGYTF TGCGCCAGCAGTGACGACGACGACAGGGGGCAGAACTATGGCTACACCTTC
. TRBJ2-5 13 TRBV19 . CASSIHSQGTQYF TGTGCCAGTAGTATCCACAGCCAGGGGACCCAGTACTTC
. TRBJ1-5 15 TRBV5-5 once CASSLSGQVNQPQHF TGTGCCAGCAGCTTGTCCGGGCAGGTCAATCAGCCCCAGCATTTT
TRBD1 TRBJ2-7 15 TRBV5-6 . CASSVDGTGDGEQYF TGTGCCAGCAGCGTGGACGGGACAGGGGATGGGGAGCAGTACTTC
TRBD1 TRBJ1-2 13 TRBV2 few CASSAGTVNGYTF TGTGCCAGCAGCGCCGGGACAGTCAATGGCTACACCTTC
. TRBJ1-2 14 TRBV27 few CASRQGQLSGGYTF TGTGCCAGCAGACAAGGACAGCTCTCCGGTGGCTACACCTTC
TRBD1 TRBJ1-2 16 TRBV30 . CAWSDGQETRKYGYTF TGTGCCTGGAGTGATGGACAGGAAACTCGGAAGTATGGCTACACCTTC
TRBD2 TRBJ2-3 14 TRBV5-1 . CASTWGGNTDTQYF TGCGCCAGCACCTGGGGAGGGAACACAGATACGCAGTATTTT
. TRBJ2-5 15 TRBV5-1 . CASSLDPGEGRAQYF TGCGCCAGCAGCTTGGACCCAGGGGAAGGTCGGGCCCAGTACTTC
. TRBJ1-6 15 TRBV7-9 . CASSLGDGQNSPLHF TGTGCCAGCAGCTTAGGGGACGGACAAAATTCACCCCTCCACTTT
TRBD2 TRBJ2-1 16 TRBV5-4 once CASSLAGGGSYNEQFF TGTGCCAGCAGCTTGGCCGGGGGGGGATCCTACAATGAGCAGTTCTTC
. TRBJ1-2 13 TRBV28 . CASAIRGSDGYTF TGTGCCAGCGCCATCCGGGGGTCCGATGGCTACACCTTC
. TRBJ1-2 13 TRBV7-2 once CASSLAQGNGYTF TGTGCCAGCAGCTTAGCCCAAGGAAACGGCTACACCTTC
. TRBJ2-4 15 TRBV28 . CASSATEIAKNIQYF TGTGCCAGCAGTGCGACCGAAATAGCCAAAAACATTCAGTACTTC
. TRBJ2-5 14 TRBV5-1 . CASSVRGAGETQYF TGCGCCAGCAGCGTCAGGGGAGCAGGAGAGACCCAGTACTTC
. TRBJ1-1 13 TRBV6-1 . CASSRQGNTEAFF TGTGCCAGCAGTAGGCAGGGAAACACTGAAGCTTTCTTT
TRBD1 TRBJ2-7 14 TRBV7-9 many CASSSTTGGNEQYF TGTGCCAGCAGCTCAACGACAGGGGGTAACGAGCAGTACTTC
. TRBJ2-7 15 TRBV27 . CASSPPGGGSYEQYF TGTGCCAGCAGCCCCCCCGGGGGCGGCTCCTACGAGCAGTACTTC
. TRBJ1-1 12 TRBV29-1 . CSAAGYATEAFF TGCAGCGCTGCTGGGTACGCCACTGAAGCTTTCTTT
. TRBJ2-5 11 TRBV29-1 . CSVREGETQYF TGCAGCGTGAGGGAAGGAGAGACCCAGTACTTC
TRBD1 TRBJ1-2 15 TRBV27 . CASSLERTGGNGYTF TGTGCCAGCAGTTTGGAACGGACAGGGGGAAATGGCTACACCTTC
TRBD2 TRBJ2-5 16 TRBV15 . CATSSTGTTVKETQYF TGTGCCACCAGCAGTACCGGGACTACAGTAAAAGAGACCCAGTACTTC
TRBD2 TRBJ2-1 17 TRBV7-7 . CASSLGLAGGRGDEQFF TGTGCCAGCAGCCTAGGACTAGCGGGGGGAAGAGGGGATGAGCAGTTCTTC
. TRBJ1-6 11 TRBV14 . CASSRGRTLHF TGTGCCAGCAGCCGGGGCCGCACCCTCCACTTT
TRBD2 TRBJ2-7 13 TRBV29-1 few CSVKRGGWNEQYF TGCAGCGTTAAGCGGGGGGGCTGGAACGAGCAGTACTTC
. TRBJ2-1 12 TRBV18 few CASSPQGNEQFF TGTGCCAGCTCACCCCAGGGGAATGAGCAGTTCTTC
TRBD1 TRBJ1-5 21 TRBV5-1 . CASSLIRATGGMVRKHQPQHF TGCGCCAGCAGCTTGATCAGAGCGACAGGGGGCATGGTGAGAAAGCATCAGCCCCAGCATTTT
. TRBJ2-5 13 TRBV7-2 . CASGESRFETQYF TGTGCCAGCGGGGAGAGTCGGTTCGAGACCCAGTACTTC
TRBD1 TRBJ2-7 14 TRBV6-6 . CASSSGQGDYEQYF TGTGCCAGCAGTTCTGGACAGGGGGACTACGAGCAGTACTTC
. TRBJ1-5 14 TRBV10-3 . CAISESMADQPQHF TGTGCCATCAGTGAGTCGATGGCAGATCAGCCCCAGCATTTT
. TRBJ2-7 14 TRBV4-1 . CASSHALGPYEQYF TGCGCCAGCAGCCATGCTTTGGGTCCCTACGAGCAGTACTTC
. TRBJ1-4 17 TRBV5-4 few CASSSDDTWGGGEKLFF TGTGCCAGCAGCTCGGACGACACCTGGGGAGGGGGTGAAAAACTGTTTTTT
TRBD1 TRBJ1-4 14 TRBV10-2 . CASSEHRGNEKLFF TGCGCCAGCAGTGAGCACAGGGGGAATGAAAAACTGTTTTTT
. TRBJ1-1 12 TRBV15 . CATSREVTEAFF TGTGCCACCAGCAGAGAAGTAACTGAAGCTTTCTTT
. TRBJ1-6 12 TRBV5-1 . CASSTYNSPLHF TGCGCCAGCAGCACATACAATTCACCCCTCCACTTT
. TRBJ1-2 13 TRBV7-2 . CASSAPSVYGYTF TGTGCCAGCAGCGCCCCGTCAGTCTATGGCTACACCTTC
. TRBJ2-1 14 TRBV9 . CASSVPGNDNEQFF TGTGCCAGCAGCGTACCGGGCAACGACAATGAGCAGTTCTTC
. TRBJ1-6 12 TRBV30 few CAWTAGSWALHF TGTGCCTGGACGGCAGGGTCATGGGCCCTCCACTTT
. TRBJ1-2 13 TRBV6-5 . CASNPGTEYGYTF TGTGCCAGCAATCCCGGGACCGAGTATGGCTACACCTTC
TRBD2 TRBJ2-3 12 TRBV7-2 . CATGEGTDTQYF TGTGCCACCGGGGAGGGAACAGATACGCAGTATTTT
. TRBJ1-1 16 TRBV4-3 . CASSQDHGPMNTEAFF TGCGCCAGCAGCCAAGATCACGGCCCAATGAACACTGAAGCTTTCTTT
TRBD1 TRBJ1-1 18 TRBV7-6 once CASSRPPGQRFTNTEAFF TGTGCCAGCAGCCGACCTCCGGGACAGAGGTTCACGAACACTGAAGCTTTCTTT
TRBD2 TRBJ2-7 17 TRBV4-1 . CASSRFSGSLGSYEQYF TGCGCCAGCAGCCGTTTTAGCGGGAGTCTTGGTTCCTACGAGCAGTACTTC